The clone carrying this TCR beta chain was seen a handful of times. Its target is not known. The sample comes from a study of monozygotic twins with cystic fibrosis. Trimming stripped 9 bases from V and 1 base from J, with 19 bases between. The germline V gene encodes CDR1 WSHSY and CDR2 SAAADI. The CDR3 runs to 15 residues. Study observations and caveats: Monozygotic CF twins shared more identical nucleotide clonotypes than unrelated patients.

TCRdb's copy holds only in-frame clones and misses some; the assay was immunoSEQ multiplex PCR. There are tens of thousands of clones in the sample; approximately 70% occur only once, and around 0.73% lies in the top ten. The chain couples TRBV10-2 to TRBJ2-7; D perhaps matches TRBD1 (6 bases). Sequenced input: blood. The receptor was derived from a girl aged 10 to 17 with cystic fibrosis. The CDR3 is CASEGTSLGSYEQYF. CDR3 in DNA: TGCGCCAGTGAGGGGACAAGCCTGGGGTCCTACGAGCAGTACTTC.